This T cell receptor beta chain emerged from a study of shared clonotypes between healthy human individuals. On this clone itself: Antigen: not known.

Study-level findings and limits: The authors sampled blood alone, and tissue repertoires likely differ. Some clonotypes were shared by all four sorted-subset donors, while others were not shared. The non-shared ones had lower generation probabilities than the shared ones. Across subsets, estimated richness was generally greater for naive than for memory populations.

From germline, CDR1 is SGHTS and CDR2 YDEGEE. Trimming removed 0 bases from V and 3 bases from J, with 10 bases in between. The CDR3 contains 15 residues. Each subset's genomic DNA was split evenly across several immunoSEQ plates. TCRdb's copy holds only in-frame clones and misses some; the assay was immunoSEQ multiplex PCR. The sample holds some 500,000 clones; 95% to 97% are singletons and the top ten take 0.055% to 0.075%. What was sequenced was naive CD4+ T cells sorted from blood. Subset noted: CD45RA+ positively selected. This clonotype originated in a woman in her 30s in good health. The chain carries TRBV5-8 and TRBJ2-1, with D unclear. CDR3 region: CASSLVAVDYNEQFF. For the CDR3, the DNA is TGTGCCAGCAGCTTGGTGGCGGTGGACTACAATGAGCAGTTCTTC.